The 16 T cell receptor beta chains in this list originate from one sample, sequenced in a study of blood T cell repertoires in COVID-19. Method: immunoSEQ multiplex PCR; TCRdb's copy keeps in-frame clones and lacks some. The sample has 250,000 to 400,000 clones; 85% to 90% are singletons. Sample: peripheral blood. The receptors were sampled from a woman in her 30s with COVID-19, enrolled during active disease.

The chain is built from TRBV10-3 and TRBJ2-6; D perhaps matches TRBD2 (5 bases). This CDR3 spans 18 amino acids. V was trimmed by 3 bases and J by 2 bases, leaving 17 bases between them. Germline V gene lookup returns CDR1 ENHRY and CDR2 SYGVKD. DNA of the CDR3: TGTGCCATCAGTGACGGAGGCGGAGCTATCCCTGGGGCCAACGTCCTGACTTTC. It encodes CAISDGGGAIPGANVLTF.

V gene TRBV15 combines with J gene TRBJ1-4; D is ambiguous. The CDR3 has 13 amino acids. Trimming took 5 bases from V and 6 from J, leaving 10 bases between them. Germline V gene sequence: CDR1 LNHNV, CDR2 YYDKDF (reference sequence). The CDR3 DNA reads TGTGCCACCAGCGTGAGAATTGATGAAAAACTGTTTTTT. Translation gives CATSVRIDEKLFF.

The chain is built from TRBV18 and TRBJ1-1; tentatively, D is TRBD1 (6 bases). V lost 5 bases and J 1 base, leaving 8 bases between the germline ends. CDR3 length: 13 amino acids. Germline assignment: CDR1 KGHSH and CDR2 LQKENI. CDR3 loop: CASSSGQNTEAFF. The CDR3 DNA is TGTGCCAGCTCATCGGGACAGAACACTGAAGCTTTCTTT. Together with reference TRBV18 and TRBJ1-1, the CDR3 gives the full variable domain: NAGVMQNPRHLVRRRGQEARLRCSPMKGHSHVYWYRQLPEEGLKFMVYLQKENIIDESGMPKERFSAEFPKEGPSILRIQQVVRGDSAAYFCASSSGQNTEAFFGQGTRLTVV.

The V gene is TRBV11-2, the J gene TRBJ2-1; 10 bases align to TRBD1. Germline-derived CDR1 and CDR2 are SGHAT and FQNNGV. The CDR3 is 15 amino acids. V lost 3 bases and J lost 10; bases outside the gene matches: 9. The CDR3 nucleotides are TGTGCCAGCAGCTTGGGGACAGGGGTCAGCGGGGAGCAGTTCTTC. Translated, it gives CASSLGTGVSGEQFF.

The chain carries TRBV4-2 and TRBJ2-1, with TRBD1 matching 7 bases. The ends lost 1 base at V and 1 base at J; junction bases unmatched: 1. Germline V CDR1 and CDR2: LGHNA, YNFKEQ. The CDR3 has 15 residues. The CDR3 sequence: CASSQGQGSYNEQFF. CDR3 sequence (DNA): TGTGCCAGCAGCCAAGGACAGGGTTCCTACAATGAGCAGTTCTTC.

This clone was counted a single time. The V and J genes are TRBV27 and TRBJ2-7, with D perhaps TRBD2 (5 bases). This CDR3 has 15 residues. V lost 0 bases to trimming and J lost 2 bases, with 11 bases between them. The germline V gene encodes CDR1 MNHEY and CDR2 SMNVEV (reference sequence). As DNA, the CDR3 is TGTGCCAGCAGTTTATCCCGGACGGAGGCCTACGAGCAGTACTTC. Encoded protein: CASSLSRTEAYEQYF.

The V call is TRBV18, the J call TRBJ1-2, with 8 positions matching TRBD1. The V and J ends lost 3 bases and 5 bases, in that order; junction bases with no gene match: 5. CDR3 length: 14 residues. Germline loops: CDR1 KGHSH, CDR2 LQKENI. This chain's CDR3 is CASSPTGDLYGYTF. The CDR3 DNA follows: TGTGCCAGCTCACCGACAGGGGACTTGTATGGCTACACCTTC.

The gene calls are TRBV5-6 and TRBJ2-5; 7 bases align to TRBD1. The CDR3 spans 13 residues. The germline V gene encodes CDR1 SGHDT and CDR2 YYEEEE. V shed 3 bases and J 5 bases; nucleotides not matched to a gene: 4. The CDR3 reads CASSSDREETQYF. DNA for the CDR3: TGTGCCAGCAGCTCCGACAGGGAGGAGACCCAGTACTTC.

The chain joins TRBV5-6 to TRBJ2-7, with D unresolved. V was pared by 4 bases and J by 3 bases, with 14 bases between. This CDR3 region has 14 residues. The germline gives CDR1 SGHDT, CDR2 YYEEEE. CDR3 in amino acids: CASSPQNNDYEQYF. CDR3 sequence (DNA): TGTGCCAGCAGCCCACAAAATAACGACTACGAGCAGTACTTC.

This sequence joins TRBV28 and TRBJ2-6; 8 positions agree with TRBD2. V was pared by 1 base and J by 4 bases, with 6 bases of the junction left unmatched. This CDR3 comprises 17 residues. Looked up from germline, CDR1 is MDHEN and CDR2 is SYDVKM. The CDR3 here is CASSLLAGTLGANVLTF. The CDR3 DNA follows: TGTGCCAGCAGTTTATTAGCGGGGACTTTAGGGGCCAACGTCCTGACTTTC.

The chain joins TRBV5-5 to TRBJ1-6; weak D call: TRBD1 (5 bases). The V end was cut by 1 base, the J end by 8 bases, with 13 bases between. CDR1 is SGHKS, CDR2 YYEKEE, per germline (reference sequence). The CDR3 sequence is 15 residues long. This chain's CDR3 is CASSLISRDDSPLHF. In DNA form, the CDR3 reads TGTGCCAGCAGCTTGATTTCCAGGGATGATTCACCCCTCCACTTT. Full variable domain (remainder filled in from reference TRBV5-5 and TRBJ1-6): DAGVTQSPTHLIKTRGQQVTLRCSPISGHKSVSWYQQVLGQGPQFIFQYYEKEERGRGNFPDRFSARQFPNYSSELNVNALLLGDSALYLCASSLISRDDSPLHFGNGTRLTVT.

This clone occurred once. The chain uses TRBV4-2 and TRBJ2-1; TRBD2 might be the D (6 bases). The V end lost 4 bases, the J end lost 1 base, and 17 bases lay between the germline ends. This CDR3 region has 17 residues. CDR1 and CDR2 (germline): LGHNA, YNFKEQ. The CDR3 DNA follows: TGTGCCAGCAGCCCAGTAGACGGGAGAGGTTCCTACAATGAGCAGTTCTTC. This translates into CASSPVDGRGSYNEQFF.

This clone appeared once. The chain combines TRBV6-5 with TRBJ1-1; tentative D call: TRBD1 (5 bases). This CDR3 is built from 15 residues. V was shortened by 0 bases and J by 8 bases, with 16 bases between the two germline ends. Per the germline V gene, CDR1 is MNHEY and CDR2 is SVGAGI. The CDR3 is CASSYSKSGRGEAFF. The CDR3 region has the DNA TGTGCCAGCAGTTACTCGAAATCCGGGCGGGGGGAAGCTTTCTTT.

This clone came up once. V is TRBV5-6 and J is TRBJ2-1; possibly TRBD1 for D (5 bases). The CDR3 contains 15 residues. V lost 2 bases and J lost 3, with 12 bases in between. Germline V gene lookup returns CDR1 SGHDT and CDR2 YYEEEE. CDR3 residues: CASSLRQGYYNEQFF. The CDR3 region has the DNA TGTGCCAGCAGCTTACGGCAGGGTTACTACAATGAGCAGTTCTTC. Based on the CDR3 plus reference TRBV5-6 and TRBJ2-1, the full variable domain is DAGVTQSPTHLIKTRGQQVTLRCSPKSGHDTVSWYQQALGQGPQFIFQYYEEEERQRGNFPDRFSGHQFPNYSSELNVNALLLGDSALYLCASSLRQGYYNEQFFGPGTRLTVL.

This rearrangement joins TRBV5-1 to TRBJ2-7; tentatively, D is TRBD2 (6 bases). The V end lost 0 bases, the J end lost 2 bases, and 21 bases lay between the germline ends. This CDR3 spans 18 amino acids. Per germline, CDR1 SGHRS and CDR2 YFSETQ. CDR3 residues: CASSLVGWGVATTYEQYF. DNA of the CDR3: TGCGCCAGCAGCTTGGTTGGGTGGGGGGTCGCCACCACCTACGAGCAGTACTTC.

The rearrangement uses TRBV5-4 and TRBJ2-5; 8 positions agree with TRBD1. Per the germline V gene, CDR1 is SGHNT and CDR2 is YYREEE (reference sequence). The CDR3 totals 15 residues. V trimming: 4 bases; J trimming: 5 bases; junction bases outside the gene matches: 10. CDR3 loop: CASSRGQEGDETQYF. The CDR3 DNA reads TGTGCCAGCAGCCGGGGACAGGAGGGAGACGAGACCCAGTACTTC.